This TCR beta chain is from a study of blood T cell repertoires in COVID-19. CDR3 length: 16 residues. Germline trimming cut 6 bases from V and 5 bases from J; bases unmatched to any gene: 10. Germline V gene data show CDR1 as MDHEN and CDR2 as SYDVKM. Clones were read by immunoSEQ multiplex PCR, and TCRdb kept only the in-frame ones, dropping some. The table includes roughly 100,000 clones, approximately 82% detected once. Material: peripheral blood. The chain has TRBV28 and TRBJ2-3, with 11 bases that match TRBD2. This sequence originates from a man between 60 and 75 years old with active or convalescent COVID-19. CDR3 sequence (DNA): TGTGCCAGCAGCCCCGTAGCGGGAGGGCCTGGAGATACGCAGTATTTT. It translates to CASSPVAGGPGDTQYF.